A single sample is the source of the 12 T cell receptor beta chains below, sequenced in a study of blood T cell repertoires in COVID-19. Sequenced by immunoSEQ multiplex PCR; TCRdb stores in-frame clones only, minus some. The sample includes 310,000 or so clones, 70% to 90% of them seen just once. The sequenced sample consisted of peripheral blood. The receptors come from a man between 65 and 85 years old with acute or convalescent COVID-19.

The rearrangement joins TRBV6-5 to TRBJ1-4; TRBD1 is a possible D gene (5 bases). V lost 5 bases to trimming and J lost 7 bases, with 17 bases between them. Germline V gene lookup returns CDR1 MNHEY and CDR2 SVGAGI. The length of the CDR3 is 15 residues. CDR3 DNA sequence: TGTGCCAGCAGTCATTTATATGGGGCGCGTGAAAAACTGTTTTTT. Translated: CASSHLYGAREKLFF.

The chain employs TRBV24-1 and TRBJ2-3; the D gene is possibly TRBD2 (6 bases). The V gene lost 6 bases and the J gene lost 4 bases, with 10 bases spanning the gap. The CDR3 covers 13 residues. Germline V gene data show CDR1 as KGHDR and CDR2 as SFDVKD. For the CDR3, the DNA is TGTGCCACCAGTCGGGGGACCCCAGATACGCAGTATTTT. It encodes CATSRGTPDTQYF.

This clone is a singleton in its sample. This rearrangement joins TRBV5-5 to TRBJ2-2, with 8 positions matching TRBD1. With V trimmed by 4 bases and J by 1 base, 0 bases remained unmatched. CDR3 length: 14 residues. Germline assignment: CDR1 SGHKS and CDR2 YYEKEE (reference sequence). CDR3 loop: CASSGTGNTGELFF. The CDR3 coding sequence is TGTGCCAGCAGCGGGACAGGGAACACCGGGGAGCTGTTTTTT.

This chain joins TRBV7-2 and TRBJ1-6, with a tentative D call TRBD1 (6 bases). The CDR3 runs 15 residues. Germline lookup yields CDR1 SGHTA and CDR2 FQGNSA. V lost 5 bases, J lost 7 bases, and 15 bases lay in between. DNA of the CDR3: TGTGCCAGCAGCGTTTCCGGGACACGAAATTCACCCCTCCACTTT. Translated: CASSVSGTRNSPLHF.

The gene calls are TRBV3-1 (or the pseudogene TRBV3-2) and TRBJ2-7, with D perhaps matching TRBD2 (6 bases). Germline values: CDR1 LGHDT, CDR2 YNNKEL (reference sequence). There are 13 residues in the CDR3. Trimming took off 4 bases at V and 0 bases at J, with 7 bases between the two ends. CDR3 sequence reads: CASSPRGSYEQYF. The CDR3 DNA is TGTGCCAGCAGCCCGCGGGGCTCCTACGAGCAGTACTTC.

This clone appeared once. The chain combines TRBV7-2 with TRBJ1-6; D is perhaps TRBD1 (5 bases). The CDR3 has 16 residues. Germline V CDR1 and CDR2: SGHTA, FQGNSA. Trimming took 2 bases from V and 7 from J, leaving 15 bases between them. CDR3 nucleotides: TGTGCCAGCAGCTTAAGGGGAAGGACACCCAATTCACCCCTCCACTTT. It specifies CASSLRGRTPNSPLHF.

This clone has a single count. The genes are TRBV28 and TRBJ1-2; D possibly corresponds to TRBD1 (5 bases). Trimming took 2 bases from V and 2 from J, leaving 21 bases between them. The CDR3 covers 18 residues. Germline V gene lookup returns CDR1 MDHEN and CDR2 SYDVKM. The CDR3 loop is CASSLMGRGLALNYGYTF. In DNA form, the CDR3 reads TGTGCCAGCAGTTTAATGGGAAGGGGTTTGGCCCTAAACTATGGCTACACCTTC.

The J gene is TRBJ2-7, the V gene TRBV28; D is undetermined. The CDR3 runs 11 residues. V was pared by 1 base and J by 6 bases, with 4 bases between. Germline CDR1 and CDR2: MDHEN and SYDVKM. The CDR3 region has the DNA TGTGCCAGCAGTTTATACTCCGAGCAGTACTTC. The encoded protein is CASSLYSEQYF.

The sample holds one count of this clone. This rearrangement joins TRBV6-5 to TRBJ1-4, with 12 bases aligning to TRBD1. This CDR3 comprises 14 residues. Trimming cost V 4 bases and J 10 bases; bases outside gene matches: 4. The V gene's germline CDR1 is MNHEY and CDR2 SVGAGI. This CDR3 is CASSLGQGAGKLFF. CDR3 bases: TGTGCCAGCAGTTTGGGACAGGGGGCAGGAAAACTGTTTTTT.

This clone showed up just once. This rearrangement joins TRBV19 to TRBJ2-1; D perhaps matches TRBD1 (6 bases). This CDR3 is 12 amino acids long. V lost 3 bases and J 12 bases, leaving 12 bases between the germline ends. CDR1 is LNHDA, CDR2 SQIVND, per germline (reference sequence). CDR3 nucleotides: TGTGCCAGTAGTATTCCCAGGGGACCGCAGTTCTTC. Protein sequence: CASSIPRGPQFF.

The V gene is TRBV7-9, the J gene TRBJ2-3, with no clear D. The CDR3 totals 12 residues. The V and J ends lost 3 bases and 5 bases respectively, with 6 bases between them. Per the germline V gene, CDR1 is SEHNR and CDR2 is FQNEAQ (reference sequence). The CDR3 sequence is CASSFAVDTQYF. For the CDR3, the DNA is TGTGCCAGCAGCTTTGCGGTAGATACGCAGTATTTT.

A note on this clone: At the DNA level, this CDR3 is encoded by other sequences in the same sample as well. The chain links TRBV7-2 to TRBJ1-3; D gene unclear. V was clipped by 1 base and J by 0 bases, with 7 bases between them. The CDR3 is 15 residues long. Germline V gene sequence: CDR1 SGHTA, CDR2 FQGNSA. The CDR3 sequence is CASSLVAGSGNTIYF. The CDR3 DNA follows: TGTGCCAGCAGCTTAGTTGCGGGCTCTGGAAACACCATATATTTT.